This T cell receptor beta chain came from a study of response to subunit inactivated influenza vaccine. Study results and caveats: Every seasonal influenza vaccination brings in few new T cells, the authors suggested.

A few counts support this clonotype. Its target is unknown. TCRdb independently ran MiXCR on the RT-PCR reads; one entry per CDR3 protein. The data contain 600,000 to 850,000 distinct CDR3 sequences, 12% to 15% of them singletons. This CDR3 is built from 16 residues. The V end lost 3 bases, the J end lost 5 bases, and 19 bases lay between the germline ends. Germline-derived CDR1 and CDR2 are MGHDK and SYGVNS. The sequence derives from a man aged 45-60 years who received an inactivated influenza vaccine. This chain joins TRBV25-1 and TRBJ1-1; no definite D call. This specimen consisted of PBMCs from blood, obtained 14 to 15 days before vaccination. The chain's CDR3 is CASSETLDPEKTEAFF. For the CDR3, the DNA is TGTGCCAGCAGTGAGACCCTCGACCCCGAGAAGACTGAAGCTTTCTTT. Filled out from reference TRBV25-1 and TRBJ1-1, the complete variable domain reads EADIYQTPRYLVIGTGKKITLECSQTMGHDKMYWYQQDPGMELHLIHYSYGVNSTEKGDLSSESTVSRIRTEHFPLTLESARPSHTSQYLCASSETLDPEKTEAFFGQGTRLTVV.